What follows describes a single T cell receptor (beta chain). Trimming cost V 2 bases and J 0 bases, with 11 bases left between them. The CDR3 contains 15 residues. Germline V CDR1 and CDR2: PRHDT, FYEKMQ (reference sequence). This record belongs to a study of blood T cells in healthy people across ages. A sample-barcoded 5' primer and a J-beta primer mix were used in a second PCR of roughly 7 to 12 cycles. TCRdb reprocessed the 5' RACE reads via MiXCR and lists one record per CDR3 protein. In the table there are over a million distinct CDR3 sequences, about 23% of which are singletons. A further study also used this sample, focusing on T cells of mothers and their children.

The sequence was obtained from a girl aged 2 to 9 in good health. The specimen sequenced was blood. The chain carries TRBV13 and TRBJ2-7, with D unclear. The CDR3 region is CASSLTFSSSYEQYF. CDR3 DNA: TGTGCCAGCAGCTTAACTTTCAGCAGCTCCTACGAGCAGTACTTC.